The 5 T cell receptor beta chains reported below all come from one sample, sequenced in a study of blood T cell repertoires in COVID-19 (dated by TCRdb to about 2020). Library prep was done by the immunoSEQ multiplex PCR assay. TCRdb mirrors the immuneACCESS table, restricted to in-frame sequences. Some clones are absent from its copies; in checked studies, under half trace to an unresolved V gene, and the reason for the others is unknown. Within this sample are hundreds of thousands of clones, with 88% of them counted one time only. Roughly 1.9% of the sample goes to the ten largest clones. The sequenced material came from PBMCs or T cells enriched from blood (not recorded which). These receptors all come from a woman aged 40-49 years with acute COVID-19.

This rearrangement joins TRBV10-3 to TRBJ2-5, with 14 bases matching TRBD2. The ends lost 6 bases at V and 5 bases at J; junction bases unmatched: 8. The V gene's germline CDR1 is ENHRY and CDR2 SYGVKD. The CDR3 totals 16 residues. This CDR3 is CAIRPGLAGGAETQYF. The CDR3 DNA reads TGTGCCATCAGACCAGGACTAGCGGGGGGCGCGGAGACCCAGTACTTC.

This clone was seen once. The chain is built from TRBV7-9 and TRBJ2-5; 10 positions match TRBD1. CDR1 is SEHNR and CDR2 is FQNEAQ in the germline V gene (reference sequence). The V gene end was trimmed by 7 bases and the J gene end by 5 bases; junction bases not matched to a gene: 7. The CDR3 runs 14 residues. DNA for the CDR3: TGTGCCAGCATCCGCGACAGGGGGCGGGAGACCCAGTACTTC. Amino acids: CASIRDRGRETQYF.

The CDR3: CASSLAPQYNEQFF. The CDR3 nucleotides are TGTGCCAGCAGCTTGGCCCCACAGTACAATGAGCAGTTCTTC. V and J are TRBV11-2 and TRBJ2-1; D remains ambiguous. In germline, CDR1 is SGHAT, CDR2 FQNNGV. Trimming removed 3 bases at V and 4 bases at J, with 10 bases between. The CDR3 consists of 14 residues.

The CDR3 nucleotides read TGTGCCAGCTCATACAGCTATGGCTACACCTTC. Translated, it gives CASSYSYGYTF. The chain carries TRBV12-3 or TRBV12-4 and TRBJ1-2; D remains ambiguous. V was trimmed by 8 bases and J by 4 bases, leaving 8 bases between them. The CDR3 covers 11 residues.

This chain joins TRBV7-9 and TRBJ1-1; 7 nucleotides line up with TRBD1. CDR3 length: 18 amino acids. V lost 4 bases to trimming and J lost 5 bases; unmatched junction nucleotides: 19. The germline V gene has CDR1 SEHNR and CDR2 FQNEAQ (reference sequence). The CDR3 reads CASSSPPVTGRMGTEAFF. In nucleotides, the CDR3 is TGTGCCAGCAGCTCCCCGCCGGTGACAGGGAGGATGGGTACTGAAGCTTTCTTT.